This T cell receptor (beta chain) is drawn from a study of CD8+CD57+ T cells in acquired aplastic anemia. Genomic DNA was employed as the template in profiling TCR beta VDJ and CDR3. TCRdb called the reads again in MiXCR, with one record for every CDR3 protein. The table shows around 140,000 distinct CDR3 sequences, with around 41% occurring only once. This clonotype occurred many times. This TCR was sampled from a human donor in good health, serving as a control. The sequenced material came from sorted CD4+, CD8+, or CD8+CD57+ T cells (not recorded which) from PBMCs.

The CDR3 DNA follows: TGCGCCAGCAGCCTGCCCGGGGGGGCGGGCAATGAGCAGTTCTTC. This translates into CASSLPGGAGNEQFF. J is TRBJ2-1 and V is TRBV5-1; 8 bases are shared with TRBD2. V shed 4 bases, J shed 6 bases, and the junction held 9 bases outside the gene matches. CDR3 size: 15 residues. In germline, CDR1 is SGHRS, CDR2 YFSETQ.